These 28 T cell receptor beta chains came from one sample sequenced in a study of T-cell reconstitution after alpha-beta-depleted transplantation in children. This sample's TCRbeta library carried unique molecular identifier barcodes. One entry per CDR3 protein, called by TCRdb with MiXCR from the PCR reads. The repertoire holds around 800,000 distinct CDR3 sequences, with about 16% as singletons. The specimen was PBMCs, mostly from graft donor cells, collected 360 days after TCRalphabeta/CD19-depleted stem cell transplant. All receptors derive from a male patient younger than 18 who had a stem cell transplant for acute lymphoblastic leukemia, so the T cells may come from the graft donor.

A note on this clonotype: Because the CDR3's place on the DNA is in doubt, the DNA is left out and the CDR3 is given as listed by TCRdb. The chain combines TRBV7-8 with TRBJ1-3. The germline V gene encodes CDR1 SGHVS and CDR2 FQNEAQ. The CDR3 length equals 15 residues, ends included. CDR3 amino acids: CASSLVWGPGNTINF.

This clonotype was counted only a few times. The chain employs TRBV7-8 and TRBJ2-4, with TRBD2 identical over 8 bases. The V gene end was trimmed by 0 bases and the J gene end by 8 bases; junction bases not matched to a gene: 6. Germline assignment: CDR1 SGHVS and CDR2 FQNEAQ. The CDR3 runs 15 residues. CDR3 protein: CASSLAEREYYIQYF. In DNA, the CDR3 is TGTGCCAGCAGCTTAGCCGAGCGGGAGTATTACATTCAGTACTTC.

This CDR3 reads CASRAQGTGYEQYF. DNA for the CDR3: TGCGCCAGCAGAGCCCAGGGGACAGGGTACGAGCAGTACTTC. This chain links TRBV5-1 with TRBJ2-7; 9 bases agree with TRBD1. The CDR3 contains 14 residues. Germline-derived CDR1 and CDR2 are SGHRS and YFSETQ. Germline trimming cut 5 bases from V and 4 bases from J; bases unmatched to any gene: 7.

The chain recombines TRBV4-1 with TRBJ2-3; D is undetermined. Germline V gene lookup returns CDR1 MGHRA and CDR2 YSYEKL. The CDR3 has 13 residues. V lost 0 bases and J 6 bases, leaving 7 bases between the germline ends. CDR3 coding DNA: TGCGCCAGCAGCCAAGATCCCCCGGATACGCAGTATTTT. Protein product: CASSQDPPDTQYF.

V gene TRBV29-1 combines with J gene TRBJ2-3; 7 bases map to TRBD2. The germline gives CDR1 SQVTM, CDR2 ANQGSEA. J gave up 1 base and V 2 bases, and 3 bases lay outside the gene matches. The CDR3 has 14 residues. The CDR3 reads CSVERGVGTDTQYF. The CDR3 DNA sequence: TGCAGCGTTGAACGGGGGGTGGGCACAGATACGCAGTATTTT.

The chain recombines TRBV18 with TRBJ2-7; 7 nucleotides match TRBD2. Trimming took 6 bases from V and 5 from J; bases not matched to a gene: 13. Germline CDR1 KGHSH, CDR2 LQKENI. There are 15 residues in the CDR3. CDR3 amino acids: CASSLTRRERHEQYF. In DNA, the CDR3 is TGTGCCAGCTCCCTTACTCGGCGGGAGCGACACGAGCAGTACTTC.

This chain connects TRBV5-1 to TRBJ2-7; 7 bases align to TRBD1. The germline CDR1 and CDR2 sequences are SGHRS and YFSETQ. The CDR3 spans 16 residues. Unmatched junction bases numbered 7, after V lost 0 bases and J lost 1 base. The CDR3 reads CASSLVLPRGSYEQYF. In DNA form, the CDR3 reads TGCGCCAGCAGCTTGGTCCTGCCCAGGGGGTCCTACGAGCAGTACTTC.

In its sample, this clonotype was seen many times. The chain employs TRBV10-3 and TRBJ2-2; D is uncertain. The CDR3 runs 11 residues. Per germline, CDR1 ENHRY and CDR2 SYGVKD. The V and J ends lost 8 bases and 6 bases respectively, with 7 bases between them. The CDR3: CAIYGPGELFF. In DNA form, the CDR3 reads TGTGCCATCTATGGTCCCGGGGAGCTGTTTTTT.

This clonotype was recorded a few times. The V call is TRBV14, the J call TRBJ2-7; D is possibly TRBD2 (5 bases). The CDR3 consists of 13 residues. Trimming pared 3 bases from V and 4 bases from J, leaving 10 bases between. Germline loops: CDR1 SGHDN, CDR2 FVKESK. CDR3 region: CASSHGLFYEQYF. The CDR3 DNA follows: TGTGCCAGCAGCCACGGACTTTTTTACGAGCAGTACTTC.

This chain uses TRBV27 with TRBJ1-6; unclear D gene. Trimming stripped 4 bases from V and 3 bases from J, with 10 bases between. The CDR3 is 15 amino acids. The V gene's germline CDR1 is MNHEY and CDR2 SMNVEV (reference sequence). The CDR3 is CASSSDLHYNSPLHF. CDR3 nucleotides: TGTGCCAGCAGTTCTGATCTTCACTATAATTCACCCCTCCACTTT.

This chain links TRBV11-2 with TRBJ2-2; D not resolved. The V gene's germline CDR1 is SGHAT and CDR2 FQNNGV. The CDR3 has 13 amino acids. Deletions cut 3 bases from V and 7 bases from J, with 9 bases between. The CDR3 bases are TGTGCCAGCAGCTTTGGGTGGAGCGGGGAGCTGTTTTTT. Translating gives CASSFGWSGELFF.

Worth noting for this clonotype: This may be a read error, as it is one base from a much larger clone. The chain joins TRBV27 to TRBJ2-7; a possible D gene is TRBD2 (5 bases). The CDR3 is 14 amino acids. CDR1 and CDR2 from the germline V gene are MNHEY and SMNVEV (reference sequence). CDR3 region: CASSLYAGGYGQYF. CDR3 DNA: TGTGCCAGCAGTTTATACGCAGGAGGCTACGGGCAGTACTTC.

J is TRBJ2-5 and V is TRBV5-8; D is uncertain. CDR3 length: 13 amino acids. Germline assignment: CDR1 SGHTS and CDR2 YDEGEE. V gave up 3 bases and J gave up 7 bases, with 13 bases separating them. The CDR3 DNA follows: TGTGCCAGCAGCTCCCCTCCGGAGAGGACCCAGTACTTC. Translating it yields CASSSPPERTQYF.

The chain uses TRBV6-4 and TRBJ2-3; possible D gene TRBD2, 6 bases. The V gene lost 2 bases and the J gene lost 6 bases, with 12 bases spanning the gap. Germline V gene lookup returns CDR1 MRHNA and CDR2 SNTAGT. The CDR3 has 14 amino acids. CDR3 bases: TGTGCCAGCAGTGACACTGACGCGGGGGATACGCAGTATTTT. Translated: CASSDTDAGDTQYF.

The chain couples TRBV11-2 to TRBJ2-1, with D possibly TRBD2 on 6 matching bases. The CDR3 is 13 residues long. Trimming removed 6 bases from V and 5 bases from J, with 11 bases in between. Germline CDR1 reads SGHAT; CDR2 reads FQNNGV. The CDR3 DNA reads TGTGCCAGCAGTCGGAGGGTTCACAATGAGCAGTTCTTC. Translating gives CASSRRVHNEQFF. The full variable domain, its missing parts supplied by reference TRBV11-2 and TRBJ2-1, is EAGVAQSPRYKIIEKRQSVAFWCNPISGHATLYWYQQILGQGPKLLIQFQNNGVVDDSQLPKDRFSAERLKGVDSTLKIQPAKLEDSAVYLCASSRRVHNEQFFGPGTRLTVL.

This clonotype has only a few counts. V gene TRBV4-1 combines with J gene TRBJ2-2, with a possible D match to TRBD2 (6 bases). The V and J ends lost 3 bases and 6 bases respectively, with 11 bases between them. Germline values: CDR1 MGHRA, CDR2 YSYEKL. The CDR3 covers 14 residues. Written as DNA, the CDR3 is TGCGCCAGCAGCCAGGTCGGGAGCCCCGGGGAGCTGTTTTTT. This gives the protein CASSQVGSPGELFF.

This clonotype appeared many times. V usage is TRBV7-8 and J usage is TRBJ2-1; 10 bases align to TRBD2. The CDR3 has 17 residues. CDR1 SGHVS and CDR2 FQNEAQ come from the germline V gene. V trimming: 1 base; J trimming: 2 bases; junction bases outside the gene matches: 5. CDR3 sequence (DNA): TGTGCCAGCAGCTTAGGGTTTAGCGGGAGGCCCTACAATGAGCAGTTCTTC. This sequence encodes CASSLGFSGRPYNEQFF.

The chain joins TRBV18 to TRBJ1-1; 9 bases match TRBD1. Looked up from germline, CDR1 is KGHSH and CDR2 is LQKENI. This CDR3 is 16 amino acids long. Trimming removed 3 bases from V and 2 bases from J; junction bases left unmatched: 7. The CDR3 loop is CASSPGPGQGNTEAFF. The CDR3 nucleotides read TGTGCCAGCTCACCGGGACCGGGACAGGGCAACACTGAAGCTTTCTTT.

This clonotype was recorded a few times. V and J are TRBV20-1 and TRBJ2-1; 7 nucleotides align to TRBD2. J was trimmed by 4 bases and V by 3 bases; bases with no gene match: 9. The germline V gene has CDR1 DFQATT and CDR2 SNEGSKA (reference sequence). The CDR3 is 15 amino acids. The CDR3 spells CSASGASGNYNEQFF. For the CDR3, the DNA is TGCAGTGCTAGTGGGGCTAGCGGCAATTACAATGAGCAGTTCTTC.

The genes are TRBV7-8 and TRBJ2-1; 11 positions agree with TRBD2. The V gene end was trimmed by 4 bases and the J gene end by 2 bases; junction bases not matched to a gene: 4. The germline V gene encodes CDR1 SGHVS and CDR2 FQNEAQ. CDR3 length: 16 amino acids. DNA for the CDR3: TGTGCCAGCAGCTCGGGACTAGCGGACACCTACAATGAGCAGTTCTTC. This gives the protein CASSSGLADTYNEQFF.

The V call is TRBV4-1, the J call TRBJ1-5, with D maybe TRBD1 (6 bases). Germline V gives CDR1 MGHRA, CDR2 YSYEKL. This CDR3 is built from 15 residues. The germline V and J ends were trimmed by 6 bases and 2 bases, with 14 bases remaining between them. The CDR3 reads CASSYGQYGNQPQHF. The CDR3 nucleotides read TGCGCCAGCAGTTATGGACAGTACGGCAATCAGCCCCAGCATTTT.

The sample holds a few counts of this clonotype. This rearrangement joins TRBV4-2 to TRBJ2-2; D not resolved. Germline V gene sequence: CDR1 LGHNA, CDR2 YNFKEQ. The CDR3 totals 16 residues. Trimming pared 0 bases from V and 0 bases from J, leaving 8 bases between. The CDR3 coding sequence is TGTGCCAGCAGCCAAGACTATATGACGAACACCGGGGAGCTGTTTTTT. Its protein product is CASSQDYMTNTGELFF.

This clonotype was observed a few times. CDR3 DNA: TGTGCCAGCAGCTTAGCGGCGTCAGGGGACAATGAGCAGTTCTTC. Encoded protein: CASSLAASGDNEQFF. The chain links TRBV7-9 to TRBJ2-1, with a possible D match to TRBD1 (6 bases). This CDR3 region has 15 residues. Germline V lookup: CDR1 SEHNR, CDR2 FQNEAQ (reference sequence). The germline V and J ends were trimmed by 0 bases and 5 bases, with 11 bases remaining between them.

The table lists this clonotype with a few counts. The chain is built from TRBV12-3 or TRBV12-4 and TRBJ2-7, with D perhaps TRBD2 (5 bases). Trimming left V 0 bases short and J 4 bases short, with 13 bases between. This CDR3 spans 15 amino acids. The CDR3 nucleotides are TGTGCCAGCAGTTTAGCGGCTGGGCCGGGGTACGAGCAGTACTTC. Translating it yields CASSLAAGPGYEQYF.

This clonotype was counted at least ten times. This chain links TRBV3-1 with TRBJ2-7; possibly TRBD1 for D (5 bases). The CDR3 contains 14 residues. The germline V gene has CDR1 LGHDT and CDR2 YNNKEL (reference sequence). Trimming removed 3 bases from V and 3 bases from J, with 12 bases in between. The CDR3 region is CASSHLTGSYEQYF. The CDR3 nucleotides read TGTGCCAGCAGCCATCTTACAGGCAGCTACGAGCAGTACTTC.

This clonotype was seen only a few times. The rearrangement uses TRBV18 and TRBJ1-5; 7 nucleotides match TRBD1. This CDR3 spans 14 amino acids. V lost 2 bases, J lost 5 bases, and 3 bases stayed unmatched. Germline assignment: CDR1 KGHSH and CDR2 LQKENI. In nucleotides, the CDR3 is TGTGCCAGCTCACCAGACAGGGAGGATCAGCCCCAGCATTTT. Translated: CASSPDREDQPQHF.

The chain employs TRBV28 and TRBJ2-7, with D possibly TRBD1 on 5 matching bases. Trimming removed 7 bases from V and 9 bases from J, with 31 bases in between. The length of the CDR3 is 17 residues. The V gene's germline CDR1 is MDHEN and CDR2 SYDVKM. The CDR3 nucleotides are TGTGCCAGCACCGCAAGGGGAACGGGCGGTTTATTACGAGGGCAGTACTTC. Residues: CASTARGTGGLLRGQYF.

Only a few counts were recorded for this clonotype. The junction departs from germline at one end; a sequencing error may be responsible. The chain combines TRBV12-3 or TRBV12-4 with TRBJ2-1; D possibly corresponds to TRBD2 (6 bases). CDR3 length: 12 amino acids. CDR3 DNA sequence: TGTGCCAGCAGTTTCGATGGAGGGCCTTTGGTCTTC. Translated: CASSFDGGPLVF.